Shown below are 19 T cell receptor beta chains from a single sample sequenced in a study of blood T cell repertoires in COVID-19. Profiling relied on immunoSEQ multiplex PCR, and the TCRdb table lists in-frame clones only, not all of them. The sample lists under 250,000 clones, about 90% occurring once. The sample was peripheral blood. Source of these receptors: a man in his fifties or sixties with acute or convalescent COVID-19.

V gene TRBV19 combines with J gene TRBJ1-5, with 7 bases lining up with TRBD1. Germline assignment: CDR1 LNHDA and CDR2 SQIVND (reference sequence). V gave up 7 bases and J gave up 3 bases; unmatched junction bases: 6. The CDR3 totals 14 residues. The CDR3 DNA reads TGTGCCAGTAAAGGACAGGACTTCAATCAGCCCCAGCATTTT. Translation gives CASKGQDFNQPQHF.

CDR3: CASSYLGDGYTF. CDR3 in DNA: TGTGCCAGCAGTTACCTAGGGGATGGCTACACCTTC. The rearrangement uses TRBV6-2 or TRBV6-3 and TRBJ1-2, with a tentative D call TRBD1 (5 bases). V gave up 2 bases and J gave up 6 bases, with 7 bases separating them. This CDR3 has 12 amino acids. Germline V gene lookup returns CDR1 MNHEY and CDR2 SVGEGT.

The chain combines TRBV4-3 with TRBJ2-1, with 8 bases aligning to TRBD1. The CDR3 length is 15 residues. CDR1 and CDR2 from the germline V gene are LGHNA and YSLEER. J gave up 8 bases and V 1 base, and 7 bases lay outside the gene matches. This CDR3 is CASSQVAGGTYEQFF. The CDR3 bases are TGCGCCAGCAGCCAAGTGGCAGGGGGCACGTATGAGCAGTTCTTC.

This chain uses TRBV2 with TRBJ1-6, with 7 bases fitting TRBD1. The V segment lost 8 bases and the J segment 8 bases; nucleotides outside the gene matches: 3. CDR3 length: 12 residues. From germline, CDR1 is SNHLY and CDR2 FYNNEI. DNA for the CDR3: TGTGCCAGCCGCAGGGGGGATTCACCCCTCCACTTT. It encodes CASRRGDSPLHF.

The chain combines TRBV9 with TRBJ1-2; D unclear. V was pared by 0 bases and J by 4 bases, with 13 bases between. The CDR3 consists of 15 residues. The V gene's germline CDR1 is SGDLS and CDR2 YYNGEE. Here the CDR3 DNA reads TGTGCCAGCAGCGTAGTTAGTGCAGGCTCCTATGGCTACACCTTC. Protein sequence: CASSVVSAGSYGYTF.

The chain employs TRBV18 and TRBJ1-5; D call uncertain. V was shortened by 2 bases and J by 0 bases, with 8 bases between the two germline ends. The germline gives CDR1 KGHSH, CDR2 LQKENI. This CDR3 is 15 amino acids long. CDR3 sequence: CASSPGEDSNQPQHF. The DNA of the CDR3 is TGTGCCAGCTCACCAGGAGAAGATAGCAATCAGCCCCAGCATTTT.

This clone appeared a few times. V gene TRBV7-9 combines with J gene TRBJ2-3, with TRBD1 matching 8 bases. The CDR3 contains 17 residues. CDR1 is SEHNR and CDR2 is FQNEAQ in the germline V gene (reference sequence). The trim removed 1 base at V and 5 bases at J, leaving 11 bases unmatched. CDR3: CASSLDLAGGSGDTQYF. CDR3 sequence (DNA): TGTGCCAGCAGCTTAGATTTAGCAGGGGGCTCTGGAGATACGCAGTATTTT.

The rearrangement uses TRBV19 and TRBJ1-1; 7 nucleotides match TRBD1. The CDR3 spans 16 residues. Germline V CDR1 and CDR2: LNHDA, SQIVND (reference sequence). The V segment lost 7 bases and the J segment 4 bases; nucleotides outside the gene matches: 15. The CDR3 loop is CASTPWPNRGRTEAFF. The CDR3, as DNA: TGTGCCAGTACCCCTTGGCCGAACAGGGGTCGCACTGAAGCTTTCTTT.

This clone was seen only a few times. The rearrangement links TRBV6-5 to TRBJ2-7, with 9 bases fitting TRBD1. The V and J ends lost 2 bases and 2 bases, in that order; junction bases with no gene match: 4. The germline V gene has CDR1 MNHEY and CDR2 SVGAGI. This CDR3 is 15 amino acids long. The CDR3 DNA follows: TGTGCCAGCAGTTACCTGGACAGGGGTACCTACGAGCAGTACTTC. Amino acid sequence: CASSYLDRGTYEQYF.

This chain uses TRBV10-3 with TRBJ1-2; 8 bases agree with TRBD1. The CDR3 runs to 14 residues. From germline, CDR1 is ENHRY and CDR2 SYGVKD. V shed 4 bases, J shed 6 bases, and the junction held 7 bases outside the gene matches. CDR3 in amino acids: CAISVSETGDGYTF. The CDR3 coding sequence is TGTGCCATCAGTGTGTCGGAGACAGGGGATGGCTACACCTTC.

The V gene is TRBV19, the J gene TRBJ1-5; D ambiguous. The V end was cut by 5 bases, the J end by 4 bases, with 9 bases between. This CDR3 spans 13 amino acids. The germline gives CDR1 LNHDA, CDR2 SQIVND (reference sequence). CDR3 sequence: CASSDRANQPQHF. DNA for the CDR3: TGTGCCAGTAGTGATCGTGCGAATCAGCCCCAGCATTTT.

The rearrangement joins TRBV19 to TRBJ1-1; possible D gene TRBD1, 5 bases. CDR3 size: 16 residues. The germline gives CDR1 LNHDA, CDR2 SQIVND (reference sequence). V lost 0 bases and J lost 6, with 17 bases in between. CDR3 sequence: CASSIDGEGAGAEAFF. Here the CDR3 DNA reads TGTGCCAGTAGTATAGATGGGGAAGGGGCCGGTGCTGAAGCTTTCTTT.

The chain carries TRBV7-8 and TRBJ2-2, with 12 bases that match TRBD2. The junction had 10 bases not matched to a gene; V was cut back by 6 bases and J by 8 bases. Looked up from germline, CDR1 is SGHVS and CDR2 is FQNEAQ. The CDR3 has 16 amino acids. The CDR3: CASRPGTSGFGGELFF. The CDR3 DNA reads as TGTGCCAGCAGACCGGGGACTAGCGGGTTTGGAGGGGAGCTGTTTTTT.

CDR3 nucleotide sequence: TGTGCCAGCAGCTTAGGCCTCCCCGGGACAGTCGGGGCCAACGTCCTGACTTTC. This gives the protein CASSLGLPGTVGANVLTF. This sequence joins TRBV13 and TRBJ2-6; 7 nucleotides align to TRBD1. V trimming: 0 bases; J trimming: 4 bases; junction bases outside the gene matches: 9. Germline assignment: CDR1 PRHDT and CDR2 FYEKMQ (reference sequence). This CDR3 has 18 residues.

With regard to this clone: A junction boundary mismatches the germline segment, possibly from a read error. This chain connects TRBV9 to TRBJ2-5, with TRBD2 identical over 10 bases. Germline V gives CDR1 SGDLS, CDR2 YYNGEE. This CDR3 has 17 amino acids. The CDR3 loop reads CASSQKPSGRAQVTQYF. CDR3 nucleotide sequence: TGTGCCAGCAGCCAGAAGCCCAGCGGGAGGGCCCAAGTGACCCAGTACTTC.

On this clone: A read error may account for a junction end that differs from germline. Here the CDR3 reads CASGTGDF. DNA of the CDR3: TGTGCCAGCGGGACAGGGGACTTC. This chain joins TRBV28 and TRBJ2-7; 10 bases line up with TRBD1. The CDR3 runs to 8 residues. Germline V CDR1 and CDR2: MDHEN, SYDVKM.

The J gene is TRBJ1-2, the V gene TRBV6-5; no firm D call. With 6 bases removed from V and 7 bases from J, the gap between germline ends came to 15 bases. The germline V gene encodes CDR1 MNHEY and CDR2 SVGAGI. This CDR3 has 13 amino acids. The DNA for the CDR3 is TGTGCCAGCAGGCAAACGGGAGATCTTGGCTACACCTTC. Amino acid sequence: CASRQTGDLGYTF.

The V gene is TRBV9, the J gene TRBJ2-5; TRBD2 is a possible D gene (6 bases). Germline V gene lookup returns CDR1 SGDLS and CDR2 YYNGEE. The CDR3 is made up of 13 amino acids. V was clipped by 4 bases and J by 5 bases, with 12 bases between them. DNA of the CDR3: TGTGCCAGCAGCTTACGGACTAAGGAGACCCAGTACTTC. This sequence encodes CASSLRTKETQYF.

The V call is TRBV5-5, the J call TRBJ1-1; no clear D. Germline CDR1 reads SGHKS; CDR2 reads YYEKEE (reference sequence). V dropped 2 bases and J dropped 1 base, with 9 bases sitting between them. The CDR3 extends over 14 amino acids. CDR3 residues: CASSLREKNTEAFF. The CDR3 nucleotides are TGTGCCAGCAGCTTACGGGAAAAGAACACTGAAGCTTTCTTT.